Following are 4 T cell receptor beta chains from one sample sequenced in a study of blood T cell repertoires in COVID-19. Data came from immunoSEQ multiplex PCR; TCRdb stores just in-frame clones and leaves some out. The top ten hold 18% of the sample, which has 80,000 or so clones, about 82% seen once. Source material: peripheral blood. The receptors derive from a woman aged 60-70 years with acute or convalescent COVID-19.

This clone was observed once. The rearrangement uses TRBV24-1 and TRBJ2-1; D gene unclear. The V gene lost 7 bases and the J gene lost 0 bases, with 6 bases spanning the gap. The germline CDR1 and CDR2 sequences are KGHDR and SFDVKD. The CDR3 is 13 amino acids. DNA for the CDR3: TGTGCCACCAGCGACTTCTCCTACAATGAGCAGTTCTTC. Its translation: CATSDFSYNEQFF.

The CDR3 region is CASSPGLGEGSEAFF. The CDR3 nucleotides read TGTGCCAGCAGCCCAGGTCTAGGGGAGGGTTCGGAAGCTTTCTTT. The chain couples TRBV7-9 to TRBJ1-1, with a possible D match to TRBD1 (5 bases). The germline V and J ends were trimmed by 5 bases and 8 bases, with 21 bases remaining between them. The germline V gene encodes CDR1 SEHNR and CDR2 FQNEAQ (reference sequence). The CDR3 totals 15 residues.

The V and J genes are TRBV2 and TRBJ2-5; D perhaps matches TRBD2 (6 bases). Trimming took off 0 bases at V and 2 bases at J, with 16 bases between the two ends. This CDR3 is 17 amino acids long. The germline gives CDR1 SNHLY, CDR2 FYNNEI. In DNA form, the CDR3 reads TGTGCCAGCAGTGAAGCGCTTTCGTACGGGGGACAAGAGACCCAGTACTTC. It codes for CASSEALSYGGQETQYF.

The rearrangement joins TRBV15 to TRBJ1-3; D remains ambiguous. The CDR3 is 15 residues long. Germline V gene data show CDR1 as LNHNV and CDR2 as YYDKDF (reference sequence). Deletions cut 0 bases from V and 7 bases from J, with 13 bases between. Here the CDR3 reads CATSRDYGGRNTIYF. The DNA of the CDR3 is TGTGCCACCAGCAGAGATTACGGTGGCAGGAACACCATATATTTT.